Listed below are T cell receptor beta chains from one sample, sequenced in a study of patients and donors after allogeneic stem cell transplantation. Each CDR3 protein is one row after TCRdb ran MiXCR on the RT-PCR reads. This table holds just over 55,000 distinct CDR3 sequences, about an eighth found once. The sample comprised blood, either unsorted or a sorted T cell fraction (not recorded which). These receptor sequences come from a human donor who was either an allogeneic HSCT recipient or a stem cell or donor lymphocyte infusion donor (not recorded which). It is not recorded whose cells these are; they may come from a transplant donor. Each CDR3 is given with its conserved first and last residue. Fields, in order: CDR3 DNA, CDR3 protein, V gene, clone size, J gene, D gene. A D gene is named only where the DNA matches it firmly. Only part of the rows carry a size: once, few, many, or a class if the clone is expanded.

TGTGCCAGCAGTTCCAGCAGGGCAACGAACACTGAAGCTTTCTTT | CASSSSRATNTEAFF | TRBV11-2 | many | TRBJ1-1 | -
TGTGCCAGCAGTTACTCTGGGGGAGGGTCCTACGAGCAGTACTTC | CASSYSGGGSYEQYF | TRBV6-5 | - | TRBJ2-7 | TRBD2
TGTGCCAGCAGCGACCGGGACGGCCACTACGAGCAGTACTTC | CASSDRDGHYEQYF | TRBV9 | medium-sized | TRBJ2-7 | -
TGTGCCAGTAGTATGGGCAACGAGCAGTACTTC | CASSMGNEQYF | TRBV19 | many | TRBJ2-7 | -
TGTGCCAGCAGTCCCACGGCGGGGTTTCGCTACACCTTC | CASSPTAGFRYTF | TRBV6-5 | - | TRBJ1-2 | -
TGTGCCAGCAGCTTAGAGGGATTCGGAAACGGGGATACGCAGTATTTT | CASSLEGFGNGDTQYF | TRBV7-2 | few | TRBJ2-3 | -
TGTGCCAGCAGCCAACTAGCGGGAGTCGATGAGCAGTTCTTC | CASSQLAGVDEQFF | TRBV7-6 | - | TRBJ2-1 | TRBD2
TGTGCCAGCACCCTCCGGACGGCCCCCGCCGGGGAGCTGTTTTTT | CASTLRTAPAGELFF | TRBV12-3/TRBV12-4 | - | TRBJ2-2 | -
TGTGCCAGCAGCTTAGCGTGGGCGCTCCAAGAGACCCAGTACTTC | CASSLAWALQETQYF | TRBV11-2 | - | TRBJ2-5 | -
TGCGCCAGCAGCTCGAGAGGGGATCTAATCACAGATACGCAGTATTTT | CASSSRGDLITDTQYF | TRBV5-1 | - | TRBJ2-3 | -
TGTGCCAGCAGTTTTATAGCCCCGGAGGGAGCTTCCTACGAGCAGTACTTC | CASSFIAPEGASYEQYF | TRBV27 | - | TRBJ2-7 | -
TGCAGTGCTTCCGGACTAGCGGGAGCTGAAGAGCAGTACTTC | CSASGLAGAEEQYF | TRBV20-1 | few | TRBJ2-7 | TRBD2
TGTGCCAGCAGCCAAGGGACAGGGGTAAGGGGCGAGCAGTACTTC | CASSQGTGVRGEQYF | TRBV3-1 | - | TRBJ2-7 | TRBD1
TGTGCCAGTAGCCCAGCGATCGGCACTGAAGCTTTCTTT | CASSPAIGTEAFF | TRBV19 | - | TRBJ1-1 | -
TGTGCCAGCAGTTCTCCAGGGGGTCCCCCCTACGAGCAGTACTTC | CASSSPGGPPYEQYF | TRBV27 | few | TRBJ2-7 | TRBD1
TGTGCCAGCTCACCACTCGAAGGGACGACAGGGTTCTATGGCTACACCTTC | CASSPLEGTTGFYGYTF | TRBV18 | few | TRBJ1-2 | TRBD1
TGCGCCAGCAGCCTGATTCTAACCGGAGGGCCAAAATATGAGCAGTTCTTC | CASSLILTGGPKYEQFF | TRBV5-1 | - | TRBJ2-1 | -
TGTGCCAGCAGCTTAATAGTGACCATACTAATAGATACGCAGTATTTT | CASSLIVTILIDTQYF | TRBV7-9 | - | TRBJ2-3 | -
TGTGCCAGCAGCACCGCCTTCTCTGGGGCCAACGTCCTGACTTTC | CASSTAFSGANVLTF | TRBV5-6 | - | TRBJ2-6 | -
TGTGCCAGCAGCTTGAGGGGCGCCGGGGATGAGCAGTTCTTC | CASSLRGAGDEQFF | TRBV5-6 | - | TRBJ2-1 | -